This TCR beta chain was sequenced for a study of T cells in Graves' hyperthyroidism and ophthalmopathy. A few counts support this clonotype. Using RNA transcripts as the source, TCR beta CDR3 regions were amplified. In the first-round RT-PCR of the TCR CDR3, the HTBI primer set was used. TCRdb re-called the multiplex PCR reads with MiXCR, one entry per CDR3 protein. The sample records 600,000 to 900,000 distinct CDR3 sequences, around 15% being singletons. CDR1 is SGHVS, CDR2 FQNEAQ, per germline. The CDR3 has 14 amino acids. Trimming removed 2 bases at V and 2 bases at J, with 10 bases between. The source of this sequence is a man aged 18 to 30 with Graves' hyperthyroidism. The chain is built from TRBV7-8 and TRBJ2-7; no reliable D call. Source material: blood. The CDR3 loop reads CASSLNARTYEQYF. CDR3 sequence (DNA): TGTGCCAGCAGCTTAAACGCCAGAACCTACGAGCAGTACTTC.